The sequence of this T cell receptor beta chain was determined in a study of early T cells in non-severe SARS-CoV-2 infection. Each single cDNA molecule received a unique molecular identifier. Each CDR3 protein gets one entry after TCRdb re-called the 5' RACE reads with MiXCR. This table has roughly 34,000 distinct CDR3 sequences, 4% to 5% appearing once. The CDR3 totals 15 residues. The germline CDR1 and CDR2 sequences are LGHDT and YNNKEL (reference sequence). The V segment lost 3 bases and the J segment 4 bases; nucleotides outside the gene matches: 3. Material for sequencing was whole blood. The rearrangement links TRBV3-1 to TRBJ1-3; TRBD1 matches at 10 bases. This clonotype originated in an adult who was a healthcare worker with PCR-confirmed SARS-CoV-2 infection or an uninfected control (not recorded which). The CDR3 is CASSHGQGGGNTIYF. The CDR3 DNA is TGTGCCAGCAGCCACGGACAGGGGGGAGGAAACACCATATATTTT.